A single sample gave rise to the 3 T cell receptor beta chains below, sequenced in a study of blood T cell repertoires in COVID-19. The table came from immunoSEQ multiplex PCR; TCRdb's copy has only in-frame clones and leaves some out. The data contain 170,000 or so clones, approximately 89% of them seen just once; the ten biggest clones take up 6.2%. Sequenced input: PBMCs or T cells enriched from blood (not recorded which). The receptors shown here come from a middle-aged man who had recovered from COVID-19.

This sequence joins TRBV19 and TRBJ1-2; D gene unclear. The CDR3 runs to 18 residues. Germline CDR1 and CDR2: LNHDA and SQIVND (reference sequence). V was clipped by 7 bases and J by 4 bases, with 28 bases between them. CDR3 in DNA: TGTGCCAGTAATCCTGTACGGCGGGAACCCACCCTTTTCTATGGCTACACCTTC. As protein: CASNPVRREPTLFYGYTF.

This chain uses TRBV3-1 (or the pseudogene TRBV3-2) with TRBJ1-3; D remains ambiguous. CDR3 length: 13 residues. Germline CDR1 and CDR2: LGHDT and YNNKEL (reference sequence). Trimming removed 2 bases from V and 5 bases from J, with 7 bases in between. CDR3 in DNA: TGTGCCAGCAGCCAACTCGCGAGAAACACCATATATTTT. Its protein is CASSQLARNTIYF.

This sequence joins TRBV27 and TRBJ1-2, with D perhaps TRBD1 (5 bases). Trimming removed 11 bases at V and 3 bases at J, with 10 bases between. Germline V CDR1 and CDR2: MNHEY, SMNVEV (reference sequence). This CDR3 has 11 amino acids. The CDR3 region is CASAGDYGYTF. DNA of the CDR3: TGTGCCTCCGCGGGGGACTATGGCTACACCTTC.